What follows describes a single TCR beta chain. No antigen is known for it. A universal primer site was added by template switching, and unique molecular identifiers were carried by the cDNA. A single record per CDR3 protein comes from TCRdb applying MiXCR to the 5' RACE reads. This table has more than 400,000 distinct CDR3 sequences, over 12% appearing once. The record originates from a study of identical twins. General observations from the study: Low generation probability was overrepresented in out-of-frame alpha sequences shared by twins. Insertions were fewer in abundant cord blood beta clonotypes, whereas memory repertoires showed none of this pattern. In monozygotic twins, models underestimated the sharing of out-of-frame TCR alpha.

The CDR3 is 16 residues long. V was pared by 1 base and J by 4 bases, with 16 bases between. Germline V lookup: CDR1 SGHAT, CDR2 FQNNGV. The sample was also linked to a second study, of yellow fever vaccine responses in identical twins.

The origin of this receptor is a woman in her late teens or twenties in good health. Sequenced sample: CD4+ T cells sorted from blood. The chain recombines TRBV11-2 with TRBJ2-5; unclear D gene. CDR3 DNA: TGTGCCAGCAGCTTAGTGGTGGGGATGTCCTCAGAGACCCAGTACTTC. It translates to CASSLVVGMSSETQYF.